This T cell receptor (beta chain) was sequenced during a study of T cell changes during pregnancy in multiple sclerosis. This clone was detected only once. J was trimmed by 4 bases and V by 0 bases; bases with no gene match: 5. CDR1 SGHRS and CDR2 YFSETQ come from the germline V gene. This CDR3 comprises 15 residues. Data came from immunoSEQ multiplex PCR; TCRdb stores just in-frame clones and leaves some out. The sample has approximately 100,000 clones; 90% to 95% are singletons. The chain joins TRBV5-1 to TRBJ2-7, with TRBD1 matching over 9 bases. The receptor was derived from a female donor with multiple sclerosis, enrolled in a pregnancy study. The starting material was peripheral blood, obtained in the first trimester of pregnancy. The CDR3 nucleotides are TGCGCCAGCAGCTTGGCAACAGGGGGCCGATACGAGCAGTACTTC. This encodes CASSLATGGRYEQYF.